A single sample is the source of the 7 T cell receptor beta chains below, sequenced in a study of T cell changes during pregnancy in multiple sclerosis. Assay: immunoSEQ multiplex PCR; the TCRdb copy retains only in-frame clones and omits some. The table lists approximately 71,000 clones, about 92% of them singletons. The sample consisted of peripheral blood, taken in the third trimester of pregnancy. These receptors all come from a female donor with multiple sclerosis, enrolled in a pregnancy study.

The chain carries TRBV5-6 and TRBJ2-7; possible D gene TRBD2, 5 bases. The CDR3 loop spans 14 amino acids. The V gene lost 4 bases and the J gene lost 5 bases, with 16 bases spanning the gap. Per the germline V gene, CDR1 is SGHDT and CDR2 is YYEEEE. The CDR3 loop is CASSRPGEGHEQYF. CDR3 coding DNA: TGTGCCAGCAGCCGGCCAGGAGAGGGCCACGAGCAGTACTTC.

The table lists this clone with a count of one. The rearrangement links TRBV18 to TRBJ2-7; tentatively, D is TRBD1 (5 bases). Germline-derived CDR1 and CDR2 are KGHSH and LQKENI. This CDR3 contains 14 residues. Trimming removed 2 bases at V and 3 bases at J, with 11 bases between. This CDR3 reads CASSPGRGNYEQYF. DNA of the CDR3: TGTGCCAGCTCACCAGGAAGGGGAAACTACGAGCAGTACTTC.

J is TRBJ2-1 and V is TRBV11-2; TRBD2 agrees at 9 bases. This CDR3 comprises 16 residues. V shed 9 bases, J shed 4 bases, and the junction held 13 bases outside the gene matches. The germline gives CDR1 SGHAT, CDR2 FQNNGV. CDR3 bases: TGTGCCAGTCCGGCCCCCCGGGCGGGAGGGTACAATGAGCAGTTCTTC. It specifies CASPAPRAGGYNEQFF.

The rearrangement links TRBV5-6 to TRBJ2-7, with a weak D call TRBD2 (5 bases). V shed 5 bases and J shed 3 bases, with 15 bases lying between them. CDR3 size: 14 residues. Germline assignment: CDR1 SGHDT and CDR2 YYEEEE. CDR3 nucleotide sequence: TGTGCCAGCAGTGGCGGGCATAGCGTCTACGAGCAGTACTTC. It translates to CASSGGHSVYEQYF. Based on the CDR3 plus reference TRBV5-6 and TRBJ2-7, the full variable domain is DAGVTQSPTHLIKTRGQQVTLRCSPKSGHDTVSWYQQALGQGPQFIFQYYEEEERQRGNFPDRFSGHQFPNYSSELNVNALLLGDSALYLCASSGGHSVYEQYFGPGTRLTVT.

CDR3 amino acids: CASSVRLADTQYF. CDR3 coding DNA: TGTGCCAGCAGCGTGCGACTGGCAGATACGCAGTATTTT. The rearrangement joins TRBV5-8 to TRBJ2-3, with D unresolved. Trimming took 4 bases from V and 4 from J, leaving 10 bases between them. Per germline, CDR1 SGHTS and CDR2 YDEGEE. The CDR3 length is 13 residues.

The chain combines TRBV18 with TRBJ2-7; 10 positions agree with TRBD2. V was pared by 3 bases and J by 3 bases, with 8 bases of the junction left unmatched. This CDR3 region has 16 residues. CDR1 and CDR2 (germline): KGHSH, LQKENI. The CDR3 region is CASSPWRTSGVYEQYF. The CDR3 nucleotides are TGTGCCAGCTCACCCTGGCGGACTAGCGGAGTCTACGAGCAGTACTTC.

The V gene is TRBV9, the J gene TRBJ2-3; possibly TRBD2 for D (6 bases). The germline gives CDR1 SGDLS, CDR2 YYNGEE. V dropped 4 bases and J dropped 2 bases, with 23 bases sitting between them. The CDR3 consists of 18 residues. The CDR3 reads CASSPWGVSGGSTDTQYF. The CDR3 nucleotides are TGTGCCAGCAGCCCATGGGGGGTCAGCGGAGGGTCCACAGATACGCAGTATTTT. Drawing the rest from reference TRBV9 and TRBJ2-3, the complete variable domain is DSGVTQTPKHLITATGQRVTLRCSPRSGDLSVYWYQQSLDQGLQFLIQYYNGEERAKGNILERFSAQQFPDLHSELNLSSLELGDSALYFCASSPWGVSGGSTDTQYFGPGTRLTVL.